Listed below are T cell receptor beta chains from one sample, sequenced in a study of early stage breast cancer tumors. Produced via immunoSEQ multiplex PCR; TCRdb's table is partial and in-frame only. The table has some 48,000 clones, about 80% seen once. Sequencing was done on a sample of blood. These receptors all stem from a person aged 50 to 59 with breast cancer. Each CDR3 is given with its conserved first and last residue. The order of the fields is CDR3 protein, J gene, V gene, CDR3 length.

CDR3: CASETGTNYGYTF
J: TRBJ1-2
V: TRBV28
length: 13

CDR3: CASSTHTGVNTEAFF
J: TRBJ1-1
V: TRBV6-1
length: 15

CDR3: CASRGTGGYSYNEQFF
J: TRBJ2-1
V: TRBV19
length: 16

CDR3: CASSPLFRGSGGVRQETQYF
J: TRBJ2-5
V: TRBV18
length: 20

CDR3: CASSHLLGDSQFF
J: TRBJ2-1
V: TRBV4-3
length: 13

CDR3: CASSIRGGQPQHF
J: TRBJ1-5
V: TRBV19
length: 13

CDR3: CASSPSSGRAANTQYF
J: TRBJ2-3
V: TRBV5-1
length: 16

CDR3: CASSRTGADGNTIYF
J: TRBJ1-3
V: TRBV7-8
length: 15

CDR3: CASSPGFFYEQYF
J: TRBJ2-7
V: TRBV11-2
length: 13

CDR3: CASSQGSQAHNEKLFF
J: TRBJ1-4
V: TRBV4-3
length: 16

CDR3: CASSLGGTGVYEQYF
J: TRBJ2-7
V: TRBV5-4
length: 15

CDR3: CASSQLVRTGGSDSYEQYF
J: TRBJ2-7
V: TRBV23-1
length: 19

CDR3: CASRPGQTDYGTDTQYF
J: TRBJ2-3
V: TRBV19
length: 17

CDR3: CSVAGVAGVNLGTDTQYF
J: TRBJ2-3
V: TRBV29-1
length: 18

CDR3: CASSPGFRLRDTEAFF
J: TRBJ1-1
V: TRBV19
length: 16

CDR3: CASTLTSGGASGELFF
J: TRBJ2-2
V: TRBV5-1
length: 16

CDR3: CASSLELAPSYNEQFF
J: TRBJ2-1
V: TRBV7-9
length: 16

CDR3: CASTPGYGQGLFSNQPQHF
J: TRBJ1-5
V: TRBV7-8
length: 19

CDR3: CASSREIIQGNYGYTF
J: TRBJ1-2
V: TRBV7-9
length: 16

CDR3: CASSDWVTPYEQYF
J: TRBJ2-7
V: TRBV2
length: 14

CDR3: CASSNDRAGEQYF
J: TRBJ2-7
V: TRBV7-8
length: 13

CDR3: CAWSVGGLQETQYF
J: TRBJ2-5
V: TRBV30
length: 14

CDR3: CASSQKLDRGNEQFF
J: TRBJ2-1
V: TRBV14
length: 15

CDR3: CASSWQGLNEQYF
J: TRBJ2-7
V: TRBV19
length: 13

CDR3: CASRPRVSSGANVLTF
J: TRBJ2-6
V: TRBV7-2
length: 16

CDR3: CASSLGGGTSTDTQYF
J: TRBJ2-3
V: TRBV7-2
length: 16

CDR3: CASSPGGQGMHEQYF
J: TRBJ2-7
V: TRBV28
length: 15

CDR3: CASSSPTVNEQFF
J: TRBJ2-1
V: TRBV7-3
length: 13

CDR3: CASSDGLTTNEKLFF
J: TRBJ1-4
V: TRBV9
length: 15

CDR3: CASSPFPGANVLTF
J: TRBJ2-6
V: TRBV18
length: 14

CDR3: CASSYSRRGTQYF
J: TRBJ2-3
V: TRBV6-5
length: 13

CDR3: CATSRDGRAGIDSPLHF
J: TRBJ1-6
V: TRBV15
length: 17

CDR3: CASSVAGDGYRPGKLFF
J: TRBJ1-4
V: TRBV9
length: 17

CDR3: CASSLAEQGLSYEQYF
J: TRBJ2-7
V: TRBV5-1
length: 16

CDR3: CASRGAGDSYNEQFF
J: TRBJ2-1
V: TRBV28
length: 15

CDR3: CASRSGGQDTGELFF
J: TRBJ2-2
V: TRBV7-9
length: 15

CDR3: CASSPTLAGSDRYEQYF
J: TRBJ2-7
V: TRBV18
length: 17

CDR3: CASSWTGTSGRMGGYNEQFF
J: TRBJ2-1
V: TRBV5-8
length: 20

CDR3: CASSPGVTDTQYF
J: TRBJ2-3
V: TRBV18
length: 13

CDR3: CASIGPGGGTDTQYF
J: TRBJ2-3
V: TRBV28
length: 15

CDR3: CASSQDFGSWQGGTNYGYTF
J: TRBJ1-2
V: TRBV4-3
length: 20

CDR3: CASSTSSGRGGEQFF
J: TRBJ2-1
V: TRBV5-4
length: 15

CDR3: CASSPNQGTYNEQFF
J: TRBJ2-1
V: TRBV19
length: 15

CDR3: CASRSRTGDEKLFF
J: TRBJ1-4
V: TRBV2
length: 14

CDR3: CASHPNTEAFF
J: TRBJ1-1
V: TRBV5-8
length: 11

CDR3: CASSPGGDYEQYF
J: TRBJ2-7
V: TRBV5-4
length: 13

CDR3: CASSLVGPGLDEKLFF
J: TRBJ1-4
V: TRBV28
length: 16

CDR3: CASSYRQGAIEQYF
J: TRBJ2-7
V: TRBV27
length: 14

CDR3: CASSLVSDRDTQYF
J: TRBJ2-3
V: TRBV11-2
length: 14